This TCR beta chain originates from a study of T-cell reconstitution after alpha-beta-depleted transplantation in children. Overall study results and limits: Newly produced T cells mostly accounted for T-cell counts and diversity one year post-transplant. Several hundred expanded graft clones reportedly were the source of alpha-beta T cells about two months after transplant. Surviving recipient T cells and intrathymic progenitors accounted for some patients' high TCRbeta diversity at day 60.

Unique molecular identifiers were incorporated when the TCRbeta library was constructed. TCRdb redid the calling of the PCR reads with MiXCR, one entry per CDR3 protein. Of approximately 800,000 distinct CDR3 sequences in the sample, roughly 15% were seen once. This clonotype was detected ten times or more. Antigen: not known. The sample was PBMCs, mostly from graft donor cells, taken 360 days after TCRalphabeta/CD19-depleted stem cell transplant. The receptor comes from a male patient under 18 who had a stem cell transplant for acute lymphoblastic leukemia, so the T cells may come from the graft donor.

The CDR3, as DNA: TGTGCCAGCAGTTTGGGAGGGTTCAATCAGCCCCAGCATTTT. Its translation: CASSLGGFNQPQHF. The J gene is TRBJ1-5, the V gene TRBV12-3 or TRBV12-4, with D hard to call. V was shortened by 3 bases and J by 3 bases, with 9 bases between the two germline ends. The CDR3 has 14 amino acids.